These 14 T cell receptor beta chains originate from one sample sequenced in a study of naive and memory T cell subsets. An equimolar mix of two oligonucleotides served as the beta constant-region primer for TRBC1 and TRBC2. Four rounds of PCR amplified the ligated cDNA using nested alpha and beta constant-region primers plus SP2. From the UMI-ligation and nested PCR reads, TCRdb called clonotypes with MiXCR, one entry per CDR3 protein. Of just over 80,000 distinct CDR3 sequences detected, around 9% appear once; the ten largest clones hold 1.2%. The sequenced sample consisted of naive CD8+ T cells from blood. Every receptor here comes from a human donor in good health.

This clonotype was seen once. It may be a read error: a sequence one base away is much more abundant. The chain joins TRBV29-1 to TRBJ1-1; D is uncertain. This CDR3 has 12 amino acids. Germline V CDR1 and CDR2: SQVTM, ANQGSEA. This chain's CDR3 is CSASLPNTEASF. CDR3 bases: TGCAGCGCCTCGTTGCCGAACACTGAAGCTTCCTTT.

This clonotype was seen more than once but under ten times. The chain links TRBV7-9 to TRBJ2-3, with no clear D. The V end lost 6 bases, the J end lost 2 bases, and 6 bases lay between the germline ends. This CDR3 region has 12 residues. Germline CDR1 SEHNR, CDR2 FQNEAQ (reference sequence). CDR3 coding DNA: TGTGCCAGCAGGGATTTCACAGATACGCAGTATTTT. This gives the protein CASRDFTDTQYF.

CDR3 bases: TGTGCCAGCAGCCAGGGACTAGCGGGAGCAAGAATCGGGGAGCTGTTTTTT. Translating gives CASSQGLAGARIGELFF. The chain has TRBV3-1 and TRBJ2-2; 14 bases match TRBD2. Germline CDR1 reads LGHDT; CDR2 reads YNNKEL (reference sequence). V lost 3 bases, J lost 7 bases, and 7 bases stayed unmatched. This CDR3 spans 17 amino acids.

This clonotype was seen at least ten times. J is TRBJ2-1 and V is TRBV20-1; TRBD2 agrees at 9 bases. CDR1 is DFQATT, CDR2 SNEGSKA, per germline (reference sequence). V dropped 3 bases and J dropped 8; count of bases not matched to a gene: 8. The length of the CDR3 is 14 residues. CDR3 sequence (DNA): TGCAGTGCTAGGGGTAGCGGGAGCATCCATGAGCAGTTCTTC. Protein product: CSARGSGSIHEQFF.

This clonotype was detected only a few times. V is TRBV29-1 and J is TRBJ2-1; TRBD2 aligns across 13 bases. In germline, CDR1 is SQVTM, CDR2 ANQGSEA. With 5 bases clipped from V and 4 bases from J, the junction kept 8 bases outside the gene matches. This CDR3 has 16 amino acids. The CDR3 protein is CSVLGTSGVGYNEQFF. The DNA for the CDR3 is TGCAGCGTTTTGGGGACTAGCGGGGTGGGGTACAATGAGCAGTTCTTC.

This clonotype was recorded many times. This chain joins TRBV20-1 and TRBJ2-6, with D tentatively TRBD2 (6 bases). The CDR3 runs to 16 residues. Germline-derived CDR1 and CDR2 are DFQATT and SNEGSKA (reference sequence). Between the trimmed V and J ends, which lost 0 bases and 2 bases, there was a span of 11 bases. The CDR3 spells CSARDRRGTGANVLTF. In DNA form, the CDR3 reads TGCAGTGCTAGAGATCGTCGGGGGACTGGGGCCAACGTCCTGACTTTC.

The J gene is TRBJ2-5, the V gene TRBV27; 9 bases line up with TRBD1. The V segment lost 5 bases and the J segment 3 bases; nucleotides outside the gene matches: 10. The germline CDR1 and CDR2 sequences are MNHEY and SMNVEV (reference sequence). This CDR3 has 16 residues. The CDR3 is CASSSAGQGTEETQYF. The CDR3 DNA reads TGTGCCAGCAGTAGTGCGGGACAGGGAACGGAAGAGACCCAGTACTTC.

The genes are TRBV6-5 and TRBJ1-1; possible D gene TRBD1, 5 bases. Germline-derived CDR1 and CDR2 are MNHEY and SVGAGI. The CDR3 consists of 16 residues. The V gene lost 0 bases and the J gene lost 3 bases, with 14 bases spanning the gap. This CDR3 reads CASSYSGRGMDTEAFF. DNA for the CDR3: TGTGCCAGCAGTTACTCGGGACGTGGGATGGACACTGAAGCTTTCTTT.

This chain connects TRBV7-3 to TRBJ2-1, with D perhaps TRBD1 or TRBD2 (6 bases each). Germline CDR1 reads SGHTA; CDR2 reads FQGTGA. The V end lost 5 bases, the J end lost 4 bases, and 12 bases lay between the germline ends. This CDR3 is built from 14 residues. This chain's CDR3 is CASSVGGLYNEQFF. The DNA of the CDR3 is TGTGCCAGCAGCGTAGGGGGACTTTACAATGAGCAGTTCTTC. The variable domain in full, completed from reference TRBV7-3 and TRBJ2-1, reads GAGVSQTPSNKVTEKGKYVELRCDPISGHTALYWYRQSLGQGPEFLIYFQGTGAADDSGLPNDRFFAVRPEGSVSTLKIQRTERGDSAVYLCASSVGGLYNEQFFGPGTRLTVL.

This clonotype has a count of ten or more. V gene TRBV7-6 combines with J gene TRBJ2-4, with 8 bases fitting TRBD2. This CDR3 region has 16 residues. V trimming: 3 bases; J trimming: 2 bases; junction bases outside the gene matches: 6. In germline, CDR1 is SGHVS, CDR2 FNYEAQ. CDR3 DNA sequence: TGTGCCAGCAGCTTGAAGGCGGGAGGACCCAAAAACATTCAGTACTTC. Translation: CASSLKAGGPKNIQYF.

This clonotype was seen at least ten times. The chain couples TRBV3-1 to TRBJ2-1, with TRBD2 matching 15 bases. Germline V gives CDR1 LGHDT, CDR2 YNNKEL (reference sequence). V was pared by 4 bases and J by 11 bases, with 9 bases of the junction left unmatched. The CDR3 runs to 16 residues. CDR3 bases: TGTGCCAGCAGCCCGGGACTAGCGGGAGGCCCTCCCCAGCAGTTCTTC. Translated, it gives CASSPGLAGGPPQQFF.

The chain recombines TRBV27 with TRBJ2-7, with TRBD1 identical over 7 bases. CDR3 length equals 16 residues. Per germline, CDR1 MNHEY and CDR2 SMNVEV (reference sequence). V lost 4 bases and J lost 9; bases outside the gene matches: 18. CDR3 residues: CASSSTSTGAPGGQYF. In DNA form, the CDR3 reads TGTGCCAGCAGTTCAACCTCCACAGGCGCACCAGGGGGGCAGTACTTC.

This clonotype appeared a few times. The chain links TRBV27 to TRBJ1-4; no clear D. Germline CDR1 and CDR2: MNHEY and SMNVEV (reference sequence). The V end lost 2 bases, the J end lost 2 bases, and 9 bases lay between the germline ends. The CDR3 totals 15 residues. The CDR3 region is CASSLVKVTNEKLFF. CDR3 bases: TGTGCCAGCAGTTTAGTGAAGGTGACTAATGAAAAACTGTTTTTT.

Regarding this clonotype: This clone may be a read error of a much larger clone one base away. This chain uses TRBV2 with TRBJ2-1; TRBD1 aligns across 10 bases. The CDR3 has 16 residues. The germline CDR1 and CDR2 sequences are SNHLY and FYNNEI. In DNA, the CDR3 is TGTGCCAGCAGTGAATGGACAGGGGGATCCTACAGTGAGCAGTTCTTC. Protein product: CASSEWTGGSYSEQFF. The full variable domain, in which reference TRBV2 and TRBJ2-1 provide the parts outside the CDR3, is EPEVTQTPSHQVTQMGQEVILRCVPISNHLYFYWYRQILGQKVEFLVSFYNNEISEKSEIFDDQFSVERPDGSNFTLKIRSTKLEDSAMYFCASSEWTGGSYSEQFFGPGTRLTVL.